Presented here are 19 T cell receptor beta chains from one specimen sequenced in a study of cytotoxic CD8 clonotypes in ibrutinib-treated CLL. Sequencing was performed with immunoSEQ multiplex PCR; in TCRdb, only in-frame clones are kept and a portion is missing. The profile covers about 160,000 clones, with around nine tenths appearing a single time and about 3% taken by the ten largest. The material sequenced was PBMCs, taken at disease progression, from a patient treated with ibrutinib. These receptors all come from a human donor with chronic lymphocytic leukemia.

This clone was seen only a few times. The chain recombines TRBV5-8 with TRBJ2-3; 10 bases agree with TRBD2. The CDR3 spans 16 residues. Germline lookup yields CDR1 SGHTS and CDR2 YDEGEE. Trimming at V came to 4 bases and at J to 2 bases, leaving 7 bases not matched to a gene. The CDR3 DNA follows: TGTGCCAGCAGCCAATTAGCGGGAGGCCTCACAGATACGCAGTATTTT. Residues: CASSQLAGGLTDTQYF. Looking up the rest from reference TRBV5-8 and TRBJ2-3 gives the full variable domain: EAGVTQSPTHLIKTRGQQATLRCSPISGHTSVYWYQQALGLGLQFLLWYDEGEERNRGNFPPRFSGRQFPNYSSELNVNALELEDSALYLCASSQLAGGLTDTQYFGPGTRLTVL.

This sequence joins TRBV6-1 and TRBJ2-1, with 9 bases lining up with TRBD2. V was pared by 3 bases and J by 3 bases, with 9 bases of the junction left unmatched. CDR1 is MNHNS, CDR2 SASEGT, per germline. The CDR3 is made up of 17 amino acids. The CDR3 region is CASSEFVTSGSYNEQFF. As DNA, the CDR3 is TGTGCCAGCAGTGAGTTTGTGACTAGCGGAAGCTACAATGAGCAGTTCTTC.

This clone was observed once. The genes are TRBV7-9 and TRBJ1-1; 8 bases map to TRBD1. The CDR3 has 16 residues. Germline assignment: CDR1 SEHNR and CDR2 FQNEAQ (reference sequence). Germline trimming cut 5 bases from V and 0 bases from J; bases unmatched to any gene: 8. The CDR3 protein is CASSPEGQGMNTEAFF. The CDR3 bases are TGTGCCAGCAGCCCGGAAGGACAGGGAATGAACACTGAAGCTTTCTTT.

The chain is built from TRBV5-1 and TRBJ1-5; D gene ambiguous. The CDR3 covers 20 residues. Trimming pared 0 bases from V and 0 bases from J, leaving 22 bases between. CDR1 is SGHRS, CDR2 YFSETQ, per germline. The CDR3, as DNA: TGCGCCAGCAGCTTGGTGGCTCCTGGACCATTCCGATATAGCAATCAGCCCCAGCATTTT. Amino acids: CASSLVAPGPFRYSNQPQHF.

CDR3 coding DNA: TGTGCCAGCAGCTTTCCTCCGGGGCGTACCAACACAGATACGCAGTATTTT. This gives the protein CASSFPPGRTNTDTQYF. V gene TRBV7-2 combines with J gene TRBJ2-3, with D perhaps assigned TRBD1 or TRBD2 (5 bases each). The CDR3 length is 17 residues. V was shortened by 3 bases and J by 2 bases, with 18 bases between the two germline ends. CDR1 SGHTA and CDR2 FQGNSA come from the germline V gene.

The rearrangement uses TRBV4-2 and TRBJ2-5; the D is unclear. Deletions cut 3 bases from V and 5 bases from J, with 10 bases between. CDR1 is LGHNA and CDR2 is YNFKEQ in the germline V gene. The CDR3 consists of 13 residues. The CDR3 DNA sequence: TGTGCCAGCAGCCATCCCGGGTGGGAGACCCAGTACTTC. Amino acids: CASSHPGWETQYF.

The genes are TRBV6-5 and TRBJ2-3, with TRBD1 matching 7 bases. V shed 2 bases and J 4 bases; nucleotides not matched to a gene: 6. The germline CDR1 and CDR2 sequences are MNHEY and SVGAGI. The CDR3 length is 15 residues. DNA for the CDR3: TGTGCCAGCAGTTACAGACAGGGAATTTCAGATACGCAGTATTTT. Translation: CASSYRQGISDTQYF.

The chain has TRBV6-5 and TRBJ1-1, with 8 bases fitting TRBD1. There are 13 residues in the CDR3. The germline V gene encodes CDR1 MNHEY and CDR2 SVGAGI. J lost 11 bases, V lost 2 bases, and 7 bases had no gene match. The CDR3 DNA is TGTGCCAGCAGTTACGGGCAGGGGGCGAGGGCTTTCTTT. Translated, it gives CASSYGQGARAFF.

The genes are TRBV7-2 and TRBJ1-2, with D possibly being TRBD1 (6 bases). V lost 3 bases and J 7 bases, leaving 21 bases between the germline ends. The CDR3 consists of 16 residues. Germline CDR1 reads SGHTA; CDR2 reads FQGNSA. CDR3 residues: CASSFDHNTGYSGYTF. For the CDR3, the DNA is TGTGCCAGCAGCTTCGACCATAATACAGGGTACTCTGGCTACACCTTC.

The rearrangement links TRBV7-8 to TRBJ2-7; a possible D gene is TRBD2 (5 bases). The CDR3 runs 11 residues. V shed 4 bases and J shed 7 bases, with 8 bases lying between them. The germline V gene has CDR1 SGHVS and CDR2 FQNEAQ. CDR3 sequence reads: CASSYRLEQYF. Here the CDR3 DNA reads TGTGCCAGCAGCTACAGACTAGAGCAGTACTTC.

The V and J genes are TRBV5-1 and TRBJ2-7; TRBD1 matches at 7 bases. CDR1 SGHRS and CDR2 YFSETQ come from the germline V gene. Trimming took 6 bases from V and 3 from J; bases not matched to a gene: 9. The CDR3 has 14 amino acids. The DNA of the CDR3 is TGCGCCAGCACCTCTGGGACAGCGATCTACGAGCAGTACTTC. It codes for CASTSGTAIYEQYF.

This clone has a single count. J is TRBJ2-7 and V is TRBV6-1; D not resolved. Germline lookup yields CDR1 MNHNS and CDR2 SASEGT. V lost 6 bases and J lost 3, with 15 bases in between. This CDR3 is built from 14 residues. Here the CDR3 reads CASRGPLSDYEQYF. CDR3 DNA: TGTGCCAGCAGGGGTCCCCTATCCGACTACGAGCAGTACTTC.

This chain links TRBV7-2 with TRBJ1-2, with unresolved D. The CDR3 contains 14 residues. Germline V gene lookup returns CDR1 SGHTA and CDR2 FQGNSA. V lost 0 bases and J 5 bases, leaving 10 bases between the germline ends. For the CDR3, the DNA is TGTGCCAGCAGCTTAGCGTTGCCGGTGTATGGCTACACCTTC. It is translated as CASSLALPVYGYTF.

The chain joins TRBV19 to TRBJ1-5; D gene uncertain. CDR3 length: 18 residues. The V end was cut by 6 bases, the J end by 0 bases, with 21 bases between. Germline V gene data show CDR1 as LNHDA and CDR2 as SQIVND (reference sequence). The CDR3 spells CASRYSPRQINSNQPQHF. DNA of the CDR3: TGTGCCAGTAGGTATTCCCCCAGGCAGATTAATAGCAATCAGCCCCAGCATTTT.

This clone was recorded only once. One end of the junction fails to match germline, which may point to a read error. V and J are TRBV29-1 and TRBJ2-7; the match to TRBD1 covers 9 bases. Germline CDR1 reads SQVTM; CDR2 reads ANQGSEA. The CDR3 spans 16 residues. CDR3: CSVVRTGGSLSYGQYF. In nucleotides, the CDR3 is TGCAGCGTTGTACGAACAGGGGGCTCATTATCCTACGGGCAGTACTTC.

The rearrangement uses TRBV4-1 and TRBJ1-1; 7 bases line up with TRBD1. Germline values: CDR1 MGHRA, CDR2 YSYEKL. J gave up 3 bases and V 4 bases, and 11 bases lay outside the gene matches. The CDR3 spans 16 residues. The CDR3 is CASSRSHQQGYTEAFF. The CDR3 DNA is TGCGCCAGCAGCCGTAGCCATCAACAGGGGTACACTGAAGCTTTCTTT.

CDR3 bases: TGCGCCAGCAGCCCTGGGACAGGGGGGTCCGAGCAGTACTTC. This sequence encodes CASSPGTGGSEQYF. The gene calls are TRBV5-1 and TRBJ2-7; 11 positions match TRBD1. The CDR3 totals 14 residues. Germline V gene data show CDR1 as SGHRS and CDR2 as YFSETQ. With 4 bases clipped from V and 6 bases from J, the junction kept 6 bases outside the gene matches.

The chain has TRBV5-1 and TRBJ2-2; D is undetermined. In germline, CDR1 is SGHRS, CDR2 YFSETQ. Trimming took off 4 bases at V and 8 bases at J, with 18 bases between the two ends. The CDR3 runs to 15 residues. CDR3 amino acids: CASSPRVWGDGELFF. In DNA form, the CDR3 reads TGCGCCAGCAGCCCCCGGGTCTGGGGTGATGGGGAGCTGTTTTTT.

The chain recombines TRBV5-1 with TRBJ2-7; 7 bases are shared with TRBD1. V trimming: 2 bases; J trimming: 5 bases; junction bases outside the gene matches: 7. The CDR3 totals 14 residues. Germline CDR1 reads SGHRS; CDR2 reads YFSETQ. The CDR3 is CASSLQGSQDEQYF. The CDR3 DNA is TGCGCCAGCAGCTTACAGGGGAGTCAGGACGAGCAGTACTTC. The full variable domain, in which reference TRBV5-1 and TRBJ2-7 provide the parts outside the CDR3, is KAGVTQTPRYLIKTRGQQVTLSCSPISGHRSVSWYQQTPGQGLQFLFEYFSETQRNKGNFPGRFSGRQFSNSRSEMNVSTLELGDSALYLCASSLQGSQDEQYFGPGTRLTVT.